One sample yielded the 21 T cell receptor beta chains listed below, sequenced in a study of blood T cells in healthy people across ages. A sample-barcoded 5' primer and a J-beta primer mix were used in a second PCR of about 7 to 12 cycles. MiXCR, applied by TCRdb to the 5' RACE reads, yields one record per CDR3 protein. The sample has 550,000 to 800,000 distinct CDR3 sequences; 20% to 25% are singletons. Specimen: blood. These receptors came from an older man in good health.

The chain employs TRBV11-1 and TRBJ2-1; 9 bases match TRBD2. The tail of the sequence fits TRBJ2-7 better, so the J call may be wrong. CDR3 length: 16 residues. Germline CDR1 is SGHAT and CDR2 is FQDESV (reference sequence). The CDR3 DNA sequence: TGTGCCAGCAGCTTAGTGGCGCTAGCGGGGACGTACGAGCAGTACTTC. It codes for CASSLVALAGTYEQYF.

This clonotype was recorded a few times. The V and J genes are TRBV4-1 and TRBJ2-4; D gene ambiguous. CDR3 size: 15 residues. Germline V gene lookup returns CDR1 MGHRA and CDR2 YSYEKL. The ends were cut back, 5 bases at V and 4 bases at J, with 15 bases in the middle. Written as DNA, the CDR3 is TGCGCCAGCAGCAACACGGGCCGCGGAAAAAACATTCAGTACTTC. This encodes CASSNTGRGKNIQYF.

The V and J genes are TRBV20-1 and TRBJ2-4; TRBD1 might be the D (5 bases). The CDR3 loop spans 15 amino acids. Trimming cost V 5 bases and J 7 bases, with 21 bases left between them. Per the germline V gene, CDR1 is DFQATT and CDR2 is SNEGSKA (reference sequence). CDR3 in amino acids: CSAETKGRVRNIQYF. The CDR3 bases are TGCAGTGCTGAAACAAAAGGCAGGGTCCGGAACATTCAGTACTTC.

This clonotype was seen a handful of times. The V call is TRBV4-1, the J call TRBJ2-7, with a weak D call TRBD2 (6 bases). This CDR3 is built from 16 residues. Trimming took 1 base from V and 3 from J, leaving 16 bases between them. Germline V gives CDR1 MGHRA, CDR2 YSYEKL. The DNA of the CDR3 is TGCGCCAGCAGCCAAGCGATCCGGGACTCTCACTACGAGCAGTACTTC. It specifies CASSQAIRDSHYEQYF.

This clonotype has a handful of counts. CDR3 sequence: CASSLGSGHYNEQFF. CDR3 DNA sequence: TGTGCCAGCAGTTTGGGGAGCGGCCACTACAATGAGCAGTTCTTC. The V call is TRBV27, the J call TRBJ2-1, with a tentative D call TRBD2 (5 bases). CDR1 and CDR2 (germline): MNHEY, SMNVEV (reference sequence). The CDR3 loop spans 15 amino acids. The germline V and J ends were trimmed by 3 bases and 3 bases, with 12 bases remaining between them.

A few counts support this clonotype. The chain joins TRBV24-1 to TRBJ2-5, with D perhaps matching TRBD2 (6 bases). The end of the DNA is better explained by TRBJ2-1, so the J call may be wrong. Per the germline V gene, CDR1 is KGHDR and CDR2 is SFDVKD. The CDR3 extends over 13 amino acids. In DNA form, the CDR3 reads TGTGCCACCGGGGTAGAGGGAGGCGATGAGCAGTTCTTC. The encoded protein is CATGVEGGDEQFF.

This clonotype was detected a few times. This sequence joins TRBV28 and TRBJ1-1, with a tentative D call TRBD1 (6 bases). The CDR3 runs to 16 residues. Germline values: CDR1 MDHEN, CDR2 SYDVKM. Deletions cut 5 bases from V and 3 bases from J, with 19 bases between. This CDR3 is CASSPLRGGGDTEAFF. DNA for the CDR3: TGTGCCAGCAGTCCTCTCAGGGGAGGGGGGGACACTGAAGCTTTCTTT.

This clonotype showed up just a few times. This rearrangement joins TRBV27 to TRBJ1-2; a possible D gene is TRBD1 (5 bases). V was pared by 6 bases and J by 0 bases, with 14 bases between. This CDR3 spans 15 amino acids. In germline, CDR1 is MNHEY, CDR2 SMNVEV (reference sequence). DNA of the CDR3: TGTGCCAGCAGCCGGGGGGGGACGCCTAACTATGGCTACACCTTC. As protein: CASSRGGTPNYGYTF.

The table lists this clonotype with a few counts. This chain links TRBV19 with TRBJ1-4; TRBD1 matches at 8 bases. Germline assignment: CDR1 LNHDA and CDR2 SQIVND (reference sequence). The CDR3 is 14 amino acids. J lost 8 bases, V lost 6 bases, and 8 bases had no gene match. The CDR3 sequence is CASSEQGVREKLFF. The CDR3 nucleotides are TGTGCCAGTAGCGAACAGGGGGTGCGAGAAAAACTGTTTTTT.

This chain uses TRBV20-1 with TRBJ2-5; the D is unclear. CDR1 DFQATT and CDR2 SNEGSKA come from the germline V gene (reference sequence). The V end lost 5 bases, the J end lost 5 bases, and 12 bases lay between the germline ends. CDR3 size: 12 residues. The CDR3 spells CSALRFGETQYF. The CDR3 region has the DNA TGCAGTGCTCTGCGGTTCGGGGAGACCCAGTACTTC.

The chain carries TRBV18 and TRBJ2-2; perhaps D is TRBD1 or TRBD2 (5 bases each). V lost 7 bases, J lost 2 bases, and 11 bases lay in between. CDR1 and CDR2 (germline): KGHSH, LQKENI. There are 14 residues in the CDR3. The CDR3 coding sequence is TGTGCCAGCTTCGGGACCACAAACACCGGGGAGCTGTTTTTT. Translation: CASFGTTNTGELFF.

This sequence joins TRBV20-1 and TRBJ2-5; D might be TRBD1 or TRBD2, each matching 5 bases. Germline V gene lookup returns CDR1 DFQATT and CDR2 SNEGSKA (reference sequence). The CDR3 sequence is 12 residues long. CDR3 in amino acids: CSLPLGVETQYF. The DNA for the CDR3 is TGCAGCCTACCCTTGGGGGTTGAGACCCAGTACTTC.

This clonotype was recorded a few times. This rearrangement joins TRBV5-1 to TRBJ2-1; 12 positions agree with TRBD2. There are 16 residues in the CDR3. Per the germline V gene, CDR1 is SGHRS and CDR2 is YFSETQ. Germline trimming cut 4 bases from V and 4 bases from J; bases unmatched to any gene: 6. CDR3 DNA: TGCGCCAGCAGCAAGACTAGCGGGAGTGGTTACAATGAGCAGTTCTTC. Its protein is CASSKTSGSGYNEQFF.

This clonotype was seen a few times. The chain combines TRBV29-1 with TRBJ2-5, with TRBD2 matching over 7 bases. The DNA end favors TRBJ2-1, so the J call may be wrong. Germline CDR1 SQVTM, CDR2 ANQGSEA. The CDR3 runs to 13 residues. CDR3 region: CSVDAGEIHEQFF. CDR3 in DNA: TGCAGCGTTGATGCGGGAGAGATCCATGAGCAGTTCTTC.

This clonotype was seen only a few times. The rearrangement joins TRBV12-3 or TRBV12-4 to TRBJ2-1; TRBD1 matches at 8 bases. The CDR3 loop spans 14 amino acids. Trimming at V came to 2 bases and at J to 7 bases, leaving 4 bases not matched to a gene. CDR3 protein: CASSLRGQVNEQFF. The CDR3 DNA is TGTGCCAGCAGTTTAAGGGGACAGGTTAATGAGCAGTTCTTC.

The CDR3: CASSRDSPGEKLFF. The CDR3 DNA follows: TGTGCCAGCAGTCGGGACAGCCCTGGAGAAAAACTGTTTTTT. The rearrangement joins TRBV28 to TRBJ1-4; 7 bases are shared with TRBD1. CDR3 size: 14 residues. The germline gives CDR1 MDHEN, CDR2 SYDVKM. The junction had 8 bases not matched to a gene; V was cut back by 5 bases and J by 8 bases. Drawing the rest from reference TRBV28 and TRBJ1-4, the complete variable domain is DVKVTQSSRYLVKRTGEKVFLECVQDMDHENMFWYRQDPGLGLRLIYFSYDVKMKEKGDIPEGYSVSREKKERFSLILESASTNQTSMYLCASSRDSPGEKLFFGSGTQLSVL.

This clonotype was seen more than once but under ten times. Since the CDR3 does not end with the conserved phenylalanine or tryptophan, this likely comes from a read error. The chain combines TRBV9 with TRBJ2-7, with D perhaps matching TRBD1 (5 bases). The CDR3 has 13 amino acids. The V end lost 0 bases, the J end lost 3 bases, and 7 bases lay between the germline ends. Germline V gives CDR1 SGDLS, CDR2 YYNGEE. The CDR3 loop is CASSVGQNYEQYL. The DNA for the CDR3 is TGTGCCAGCAGCGTAGGACAGAACTACGAGCAGTACCTC.

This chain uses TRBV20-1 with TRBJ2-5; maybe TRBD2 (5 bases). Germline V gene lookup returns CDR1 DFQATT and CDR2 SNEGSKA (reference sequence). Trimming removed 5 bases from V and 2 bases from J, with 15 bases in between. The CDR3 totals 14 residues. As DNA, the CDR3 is TGCAGTGCTGTCACACTAGAGAGGCAAGAGACCCAGTACTTC. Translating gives CSAVTLERQETQYF.

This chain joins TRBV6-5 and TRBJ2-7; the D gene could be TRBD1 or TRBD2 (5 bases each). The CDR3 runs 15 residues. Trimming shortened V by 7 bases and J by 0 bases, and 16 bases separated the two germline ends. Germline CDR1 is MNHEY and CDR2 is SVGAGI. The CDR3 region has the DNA TGTGCCAGCACCCGGGACGTGGGAAGCTCCTACGAGCAGTACTTC. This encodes CASTRDVGSSYEQYF.

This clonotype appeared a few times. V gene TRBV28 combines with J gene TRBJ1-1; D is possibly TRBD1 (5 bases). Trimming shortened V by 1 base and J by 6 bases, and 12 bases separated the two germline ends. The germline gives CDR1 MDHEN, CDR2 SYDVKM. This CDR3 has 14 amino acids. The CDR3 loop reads CASSLLGMGPEAFF. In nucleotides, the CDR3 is TGTGCCAGCAGTTTATTGGGGATGGGACCTGAAGCTTTCTTT.

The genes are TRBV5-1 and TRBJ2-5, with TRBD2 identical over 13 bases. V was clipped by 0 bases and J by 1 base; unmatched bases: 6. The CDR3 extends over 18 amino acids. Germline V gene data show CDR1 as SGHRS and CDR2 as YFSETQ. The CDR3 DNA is TGCGCCAGCAGCTTGGCCCTACTAGCGGGAGGGCCCCAAGAGACCCAGTACTTC. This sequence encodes CASSLALLAGGPQETQYF.